A selection of T cell receptor beta chains follows, all from one sample in a study of T cells in Graves' hyperthyroidism and ophthalmopathy. TCRdb re-called the multiplex PCR reads through MiXCR, storing one row per CDR3 protein. The table records more than 650,000 distinct CDR3 sequences, 12% to 15% of them present only once. The sequenced sample consisted of blood. These receptors originate from a woman between 18 and 29 years old with Graves' hyperthyroidism. CDR3s include the opening cysteine and the closing phenylalanine or tryptophan. The D gene is left open where the match is weak. For some rows the clone size is stated as once, few or many, or as a class when expanded; others skip it.

clone_size	d_call	cdr3_length	v_call	j_call	cdr3_nt	cdr3_aa
.	TRBD1	15	TRBV9	TRBJ2-3	TGTGCCAGCACCATGACAGGGATCGACACAGATACGCAGTATTTT	CASTMTGIDTDTQYF
.	.	11	TRBV25-1	TRBJ2-5	TGTGCCCTGACAGTTAGAGAGACCCAGTACTTC	CALTVRETQYF
many	TRBD2	18	TRBV27	TRBJ2-7	TGTGCCAGCAGTTTATCGGGTAGCGGGACTTTCCGGGTTTTTGGGCAGTACTTC	CASSLSGSGTFRVFGQYF
many	.	15	TRBV20-1	TRBJ2-2	TGCAGTGCTAGAGACCGGCGGGAACACACCGGGGAGCTGTTTTTT	CSARDRREHTGELFF
few	.	16	TRBV20-1	TRBJ2-2	TGCAGTGCTAGAGATCTGATGGCGTGGAGAACCGGGGAGCTGTTTTTT	CSARDLMAWRTGELFF
many	TRBD1	15	TRBV7-9	TRBJ2-7	TGTGCCAGCAGCCCAAAAGACAGGGCCGTAGCCGAGCAGTACTTC	CASSPKDRAVAEQYF
.	TRBD1	13	TRBV25-1	TRBJ2-3	TGTGCCAGCACCGACAGGGCTGCCGATACGCAGTATTTT	CASTDRAADTQYF
.	TRBD2	15	TRBV5-6	TRBJ2-7	TGTGCCAGCAGCTATAACTCCGGGGGGTACTACGAGCAGTACTTC	CASSYNSGGYYEQYF
few	.	14	TRBV27	TRBJ2-7	TGTGCCAGCAGTTTGGGGCCATATAGAGTCGAGCAGTACTTC	CASSLGPYRVEQYF
.	TRBD2	16	TRBV9	TRBJ2-5	TGTGCCAGCAGCGTCCAAGCGGGAGGGGGTAAAGAGACCCAGTACTTC	CASSVQAGGGKETQYF
.	TRBD2	16	TRBV6-2/TRBV6-3	TRBJ2-1	TGTGCCAGCAGGACTAGCGGGGGGAGCTCCTACAATGAGCAGTTCTTC	CASRTSGGSSYNEQFF
many	TRBD2	15	TRBV7-2	TRBJ2-2	TGTGCCAGCAGCTTACTAGCGGGAGTCACCGGGGAGCTGTTTTTT	CASSLLAGVTGELFF
.	TRBD1	17	TRBV6-2/TRBV6-3	TRBJ1-5	TGTGCCAGCAGCACCGGGACAGATGATTATAGCAATCAGCCCCAGCATTTT	CASSTGTDDYSNQPQHF
many	TRBD2	17	TRBV27	TRBJ2-3	TGTGCCAGCAGTTCCCCCCGACTAGCGGGAGTAGGAGATACGCAGTATTTT	CASSSPRLAGVGDTQYF
.	.	11	TRBV20-1	TRBJ2-1	TGCAGTGCTAGGGGATTGGGGGAGCAGTTCTTC	CSARGLGEQFF
.	.	14	TRBV13	TRBJ1-6	TGTGCCAGCAGCTCGACAGAAAATAATTCACCCCTCCACTTT	CASSSTENNSPLHF
.	TRBD2	17	TRBV20-1	TRBJ2-1	TGCAGTGCTAGAGATCGATGGGTAGCGGGAGACTACAATGAGCAGTTCTTC	CSARDRWVAGDYNEQFF
many	.	15	TRBV30	TRBJ1-6	TGTGCCTGGAGTATCGGGGGAATTGGTAATTCACCCCTCCACTTT	CAWSIGGIGNSPLHF
few	.	14	TRBV4-3	TRBJ1-2	TGCGCCAGCAGCCAAGATGCAGGGTTATATGGCTACACCTTC	CASSQDAGLYGYTF
.	TRBD2	17	TRBV5-1	TRBJ2-7	TGCGCCAGCAGCCACGGGACTAGCGGGAGAGGGTCCTACGAGCAGTACTTC	CASSHGTSGRGSYEQYF
few	.	14	TRBV20-1	TRBJ1-6	TGCAGTGCTGATCCCGGAACAACTAATTCACCCCTCCACTTT	CSADPGTTNSPLHF
.	.	13	TRBV24-1	TRBJ2-5	TGTGCCACCAGTCACACAGGCTCAGGGACCCAGTACTTC	CATSHTGSGTQYF
many	TRBD1	16	TRBV11-3	TRBJ2-7	TGTGCCAGCAGCTTAGTATCAGGGGGCGTAAGGGCGGAGCAGTACTTC	CASSLVSGGVRAEQYF
.	.	12	TRBV14	TRBJ2-3	TGTGCCAGCAGCCAGGCTCCAGATACGCAGTATTTT	CASSQAPDTQYF
few	TRBD1	14	TRBV20-1	TRBJ1-1	TGCAGTGCTGGACAGGGGGCGATGGGTACTGAAGCTTTCTTT	CSAGQGAMGTEAFF
many	TRBD2	16	TRBV11-2	TRBJ2-3	TGTGCCAGCAGCCCGGGACTAGCGGGGATCACAGATACGCAGTATTTT	CASSPGLAGITDTQYF
few	TRBD2	15	TRBV19	TRBJ2-5	TGTGCCAGCCGAAAACTAGCGGGAGGTCCCGAGACCCAGTACTTC	CASRKLAGGPETQYF
many	.	14	TRBV28	TRBJ1-5	TGTGCCAGCAGTTTAGGCATATCGGGGCAGCCCCAGCATTTT	CASSLGISGQPQHF
.	.	15	TRBV12-3/TRBV12-4	TRBJ2-3	TGTGCCAGCAGTGTAACCGAAAGTTCCACAGATACGCAGTATTTT	CASSVTESSTDTQYF
.	TRBD2	15	TRBV4-1	TRBJ2-1	TGCGCCAGCAGCCACCCCCCGGGGGGGACCAATGAGCAGTTCTTC	CASSHPPGGTNEQFF
few	TRBD1	14	TRBV11-2	TRBJ1-4	TGTGCCAGCAGCCCGACAGGGTTTGAGGAAAAACTGTTTTTT	CASSPTGFEEKLFF
.	TRBD2	16	TRBV7-9	TRBJ2-7	TGTGCCAGCAGCCCGAATTGGGCCACTAGCGCCTACGAGCAGTACTTC	CASSPNWATSAYEQYF
.	.	15	TRBV30	TRBJ2-1	TGTGCCTGGAACAGAGGAAGGGGAGGATACAATGAGCAGTTCTTC	CAWNRGRGGYNEQFF
many	TRBD1	13	TRBV6-1	TRBJ1-2	TGTGCCAGCAGCAATACAGGGGACTATGGCTACACCTTC	CASSNTGDYGYTF
many	.	14	TRBV6-1	TRBJ1-2	TGTGCCAGCAGTGCAGGGTATTTCGACTATGGCTACACCTTC	CASSAGYFDYGYTF
many	.	12	TRBV12-3/TRBV12-4	TRBJ1-1	TGTGCCAGCAAGCTTAGGATCACTGAAGCTTTCTTT	CASKLRITEAFF
few	TRBD1	14	TRBV5-1	TRBJ1-4	TGCGCCAGCAGCGCGGGACAGATTAATGAAAAACTGTTTTTT	CASSAGQINEKLFF
few	.	16	TRBV25-1	TRBJ2-1	TGTGCCAGCAGTGCATTAACAGGGTTCACCTACAATGAGCAGTTCTTC	CASSALTGFTYNEQFF
few	.	15	TRBV9	TRBJ2-1	TGTGCCAGCAGCGTAGATCCGAGACAGGTTAACGAGCAGTTCTTC	CASSVDPRQVNEQFF
many	TRBD1	16	TRBV11-2	TRBJ1-2	TGTGCCAGCAGCTCCGTGAGGGGGCGCAGTGGGGATGGCTACACCTTC	CASSSVRGRSGDGYTF
many	.	15	TRBV2	TRBJ2-1	TGTGCCAGCAGTCGAGGGGGGGGTCTCAACAATGAGCAGTTCTTC	CASSRGGGLNNEQFF
many	.	13	TRBV3-1	TRBJ2-3	TGTGCCAGCAGCCAACACGGAGGGGATACGCAGTATTTT	CASSQHGGDTQYF
few	.	16	TRBV20-1	TRBJ2-3	TGCAGTGCTAGAGACCCCTCAGGTAGGGGGACAGATACGCAGTATTTT	CSARDPSGRGTDTQYF
few	TRBD2	14	TRBV20-1	TRBJ2-1	TGCAGTGCTAGAGGACTAGCGGCCACCAATGAGCAGTTCTTC	CSARGLAATNEQFF
many	TRBD2	16	TRBV2	TRBJ2-1	TGTGCCAGCCGTACTCTATTCGCGGGAGCCTACAATGAGCAGTTCTTC	CASRTLFAGAYNEQFF
many	TRBD2	17	TRBV9	TRBJ2-1	TGTGCCAGCAGCCCCGAGGGACTAGCGGGCTCCTACAATGAGCAGTTCTTC	CASSPEGLAGSYNEQFF